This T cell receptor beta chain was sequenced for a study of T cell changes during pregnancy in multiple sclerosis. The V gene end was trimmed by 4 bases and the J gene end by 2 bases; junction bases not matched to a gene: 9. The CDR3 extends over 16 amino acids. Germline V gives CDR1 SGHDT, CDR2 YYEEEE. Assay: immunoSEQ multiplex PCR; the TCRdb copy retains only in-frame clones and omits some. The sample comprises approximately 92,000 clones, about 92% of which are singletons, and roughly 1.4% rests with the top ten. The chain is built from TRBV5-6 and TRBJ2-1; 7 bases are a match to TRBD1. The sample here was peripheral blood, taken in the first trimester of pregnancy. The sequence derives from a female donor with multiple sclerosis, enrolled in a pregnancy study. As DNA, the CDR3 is TGTGCCAGCAGCCTCGCGACAGGGAATCCCTACAATGAGCAGTTCTTC. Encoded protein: CASSLATGNPYNEQFF. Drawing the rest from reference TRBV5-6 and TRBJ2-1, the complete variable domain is DAGVTQSPTHLIKTRGQQVTLRCSPKSGHDTVSWYQQALGQGPQFIFQYYEEEERQRGNFPDRFSGHQFPNYSSELNVNALLLGDSALYLCASSLATGNPYNEQFFGPGTRLTVL.